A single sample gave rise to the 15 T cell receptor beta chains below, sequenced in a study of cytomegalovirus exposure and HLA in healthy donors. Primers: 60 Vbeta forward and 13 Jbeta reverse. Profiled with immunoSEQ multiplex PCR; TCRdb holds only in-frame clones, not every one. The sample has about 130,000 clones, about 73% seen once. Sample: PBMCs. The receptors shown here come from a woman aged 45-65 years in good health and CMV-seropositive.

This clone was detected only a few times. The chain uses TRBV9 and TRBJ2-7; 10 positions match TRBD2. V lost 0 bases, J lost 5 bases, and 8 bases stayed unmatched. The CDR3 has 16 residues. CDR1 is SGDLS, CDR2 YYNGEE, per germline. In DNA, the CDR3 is TGTGCCAGCAGCGTAGGGAGCGGGGGGGCTACCCACGAGCAGTACTTC. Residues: CASSVGSGGATHEQYF. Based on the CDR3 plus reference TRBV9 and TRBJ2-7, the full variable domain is DSGVTQTPKHLITATGQRVTLRCSPRSGDLSVYWYQQSLDQGLQFLIQYYNGEERAKGNILERFSAQQFPDLHSELNLSSLELGDSALYFCASSVGSGGATHEQYFGPGTRLTVT.

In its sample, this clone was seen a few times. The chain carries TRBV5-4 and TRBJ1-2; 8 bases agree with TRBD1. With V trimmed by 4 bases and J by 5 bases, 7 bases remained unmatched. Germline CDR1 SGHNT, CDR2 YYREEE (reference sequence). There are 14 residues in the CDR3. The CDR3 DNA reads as TGTGCCAGCAGCCCGGGACAGGAGACATATGGCTACACCTTC. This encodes CASSPGQETYGYTF.

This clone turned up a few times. The CDR3 bases are TGTGCCAGCTCCCCCGACAGGGATGGCTACACCTTC. It encodes CASSPDRDGYTF. V usage is TRBV18 and J usage is TRBJ1-2, with TRBD1 matching over 7 bases. Germline assignment: CDR1 KGHSH and CDR2 LQKENI. The CDR3 spans 12 residues. Trimming at V came to 6 bases and at J to 6 bases, leaving 4 bases not matched to a gene. The full variable domain, with the rest looked up from reference TRBV18 and TRBJ1-2, is NAGVMQNPRHLVRRRGQEARLRCSPMKGHSHVYWYRQLPEEGLKFMVYLQKENIIDESGMPKERFSAEFPKEGPSILRIQQVVRGDSAAYFCASSPDRDGYTFGSGTRLTVV.

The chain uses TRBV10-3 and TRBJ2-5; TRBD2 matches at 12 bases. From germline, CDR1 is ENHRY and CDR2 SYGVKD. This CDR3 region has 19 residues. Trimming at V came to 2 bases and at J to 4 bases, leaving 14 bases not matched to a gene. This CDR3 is CAISEPVRLAGEVGETQYF. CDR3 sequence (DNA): TGTGCCATCAGTGAGCCGGTCAGACTAGCGGGGGAAGTCGGAGAGACCCAGTACTTC.

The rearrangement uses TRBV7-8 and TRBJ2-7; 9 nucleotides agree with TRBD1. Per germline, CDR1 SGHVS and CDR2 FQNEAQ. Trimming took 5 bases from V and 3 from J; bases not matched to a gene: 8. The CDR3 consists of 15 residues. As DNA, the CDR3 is TGTGCCAGCAGCGAGGGCTTGGGACAGGGCTACGAGCAGTACTTC. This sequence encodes CASSEGLGQGYEQYF.

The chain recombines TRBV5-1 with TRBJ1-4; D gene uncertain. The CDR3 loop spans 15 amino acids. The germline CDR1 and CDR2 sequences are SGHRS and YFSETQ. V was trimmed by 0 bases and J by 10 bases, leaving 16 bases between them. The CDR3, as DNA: TGCGCCAGCAGCTTGGCCGGGTTATCGGTCGGAAAACTGTTTTTT. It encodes CASSLAGLSVGKLFF.

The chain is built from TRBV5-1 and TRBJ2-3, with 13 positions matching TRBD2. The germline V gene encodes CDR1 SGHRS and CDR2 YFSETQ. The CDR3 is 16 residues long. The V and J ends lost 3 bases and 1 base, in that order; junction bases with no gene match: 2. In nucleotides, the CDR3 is TGCGCCAGCAGCTCCGGGACTAGCGGGGGCACAGATACGCAGTATTTT. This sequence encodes CASSSGTSGGTDTQYF.

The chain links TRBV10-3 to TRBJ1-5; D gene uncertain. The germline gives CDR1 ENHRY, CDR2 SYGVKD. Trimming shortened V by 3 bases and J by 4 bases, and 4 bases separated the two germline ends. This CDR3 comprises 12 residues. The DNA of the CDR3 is TGTGCCATCAGTGAATTAAATCAGCCCCAGCATTTT. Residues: CAISELNQPQHF.

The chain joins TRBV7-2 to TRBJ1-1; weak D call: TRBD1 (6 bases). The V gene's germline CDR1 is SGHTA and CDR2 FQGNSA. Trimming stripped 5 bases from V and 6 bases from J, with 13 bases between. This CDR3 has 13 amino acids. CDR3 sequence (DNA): TGTGCCAGCAGCCGAGATCAGGGGTCTGAAGCTTTCTTT. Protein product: CASSRDQGSEAFF.

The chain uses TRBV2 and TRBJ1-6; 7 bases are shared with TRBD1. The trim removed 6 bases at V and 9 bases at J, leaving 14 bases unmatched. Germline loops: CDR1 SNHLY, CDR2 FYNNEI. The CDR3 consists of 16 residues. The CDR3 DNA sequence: TGTGCCAGCAGGGGGGGCACAGGGGATGGAGGTTCACCCCTCCACTTT. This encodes CASRGGTGDGGSPLHF.

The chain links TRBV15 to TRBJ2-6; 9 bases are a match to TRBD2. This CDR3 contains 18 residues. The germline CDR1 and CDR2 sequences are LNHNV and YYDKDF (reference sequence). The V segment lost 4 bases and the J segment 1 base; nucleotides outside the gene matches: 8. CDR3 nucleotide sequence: TGTGCCACCAGCACCGGGGCTAGCGGGGTGTCTGGGGCCAACGTCCTGACTTTC. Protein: CATSTGASGVSGANVLTF.

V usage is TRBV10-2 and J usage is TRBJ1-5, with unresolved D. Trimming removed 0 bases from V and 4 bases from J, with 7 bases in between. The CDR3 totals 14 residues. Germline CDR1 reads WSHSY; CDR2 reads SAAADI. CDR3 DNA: TGCGCCAGCAGTGAGTCCATCAGTAATCAGCCCCAGCATTTT. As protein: CASSESISNQPQHF.

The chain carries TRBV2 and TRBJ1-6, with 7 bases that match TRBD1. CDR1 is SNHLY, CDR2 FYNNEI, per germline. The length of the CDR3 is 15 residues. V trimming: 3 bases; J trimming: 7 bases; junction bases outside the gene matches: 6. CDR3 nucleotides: TGTGCCAGCAGTGACTCAGCAGGGGGGAATTCACCCCTCCACTTT. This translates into CASSDSAGGNSPLHF.

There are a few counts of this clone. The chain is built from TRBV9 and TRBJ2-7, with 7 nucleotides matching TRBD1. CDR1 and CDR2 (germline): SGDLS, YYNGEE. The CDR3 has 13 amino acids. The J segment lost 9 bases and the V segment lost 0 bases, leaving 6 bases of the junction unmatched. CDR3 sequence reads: CASSVGDRERQYF. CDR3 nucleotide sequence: TGTGCCAGCAGCGTAGGAGACAGGGAACGGCAGTACTTC.

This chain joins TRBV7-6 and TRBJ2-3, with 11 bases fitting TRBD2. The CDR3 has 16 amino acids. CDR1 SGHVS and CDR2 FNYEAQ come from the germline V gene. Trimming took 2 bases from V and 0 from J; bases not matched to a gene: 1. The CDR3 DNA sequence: TGTGCCAGCAGCTTAAGGACTAGCGGGAGCACAGATACGCAGTATTTT. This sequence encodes CASSLRTSGSTDTQYF.